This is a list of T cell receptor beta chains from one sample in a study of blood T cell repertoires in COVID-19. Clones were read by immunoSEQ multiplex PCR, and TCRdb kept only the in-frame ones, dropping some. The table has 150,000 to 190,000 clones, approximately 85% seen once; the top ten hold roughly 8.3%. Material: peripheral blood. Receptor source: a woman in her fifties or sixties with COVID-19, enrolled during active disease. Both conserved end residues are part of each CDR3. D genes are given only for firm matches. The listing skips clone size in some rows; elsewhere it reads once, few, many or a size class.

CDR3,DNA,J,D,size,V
CASSSGLAGREAKNIQYF,TGTGCCAGCAGCTCCGGACTAGCGGGGCGGGAGGCCAAAAACATTCAGTACTTC,TRBJ2-4,TRBD2,.,TRBV5-4
CASSLQAPRGGDTEAFF,TGTGCCAGCTCACTCCAGGCGCCAAGGGGCGGGGACACTGAAGCTTTCTTT,TRBJ1-1,.,once,TRBV18
CASRRGNTEAFF,TGCGCCAGCAGGCGGGGGAACACTGAAGCTTTCTTT,TRBJ1-1,.,.,TRBV5-1
CASSLGQGWSGYTF,TGTGCCAGCAGCTTGGGACAGGGGTGGAGTGGCTACACCTTC,TRBJ1-2,TRBD1,.,TRBV5-6
CASSEYGGPRPTEAFF,TGTGCCAGCAGTGAATACGGGGGGCCTCGCCCCACTGAAGCTTTCTTT,TRBJ1-1,.,.,TRBV25-1
CASSAPGQMNTEAFF,TGTGCCAGCAGCGCTCCGGGACAGATGAACACTGAAGCTTTCTTT,TRBJ1-1,TRBD1,.,TRBV7-9
CASSVGLAGDYNEQFF,TGTGCCAGCAGCGTAGGTCTAGCGGGGGACTACAATGAGCAGTTCTTC,TRBJ2-1,TRBD2,once,TRBV9
CASSTQVYTEAFF,TGTGCCAGTAGCACCCAGGTTTACACTGAAGCTTTCTTT,TRBJ1-1,.,.,TRBV19
CASSYSGTRGDNEQFF,TGTGCCAGCAGTTATAGCGGGACTCGCGGAGACAATGAGCAGTTCTTC,TRBJ2-1,TRBD2,.,TRBV7-3
CASSLVRTAAPGEQYF,TGTGCCAGCAGCTTAGTAAGAACTGCGGCGCCGGGGGAGCAGTACTTC,TRBJ2-7,.,.,TRBV7-8
CATSREVGFVAGTEAFF,TGTGCCACCAGCAGAGAAGTGGGATTTGTGGCGGGGACTGAAGCTTTCTTT,TRBJ1-1,.,.,TRBV15
CASSIALLAGWNNEQFF,TGTGCCAGTAGTATAGCCCTACTAGCGGGATGGAACAATGAGCAGTTCTTC,TRBJ2-1,TRBD2,.,TRBV19
CAWSVRKGNYQPQHF,TGTGCCTGGAGTGTACGTAAGGGGAACTATCAGCCCCAGCATTTT,TRBJ1-5,.,.,TRBV30
CASSLGGTGGLQPQHF,TGCGCCAGCAGCTTGGGAGGGACAGGGGGCCTTCAGCCCCAGCATTTT,TRBJ1-5,TRBD1,.,TRBV5-1
CASSSGGGPTEAFF,TGTGCCAGCAGCTCGGGAGGAGGGCCCACTGAAGCTTTCTTT,TRBJ1-1,.,many,TRBV7-2
CASSLYGLAGSEQYF,TGCGCCAGCAGCTTATATGGGCTAGCGGGAAGCGAGCAGTACTTC,TRBJ2-7,TRBD2,.,TRBV5-1
CASSRRQGPETQYF,TGTGCCAGCAGCCGAAGACAGGGTCCGGAGACCCAGTACTTC,TRBJ2-5,TRBD1,.,TRBV11-1
CASSQRGQHNQPQHF,TGTGCCAGCAGCCAAAGGGGACAGCACAATCAGCCCCAGCATTTT,TRBJ1-5,TRBD1,.,TRBV6-5
CASSFRRTSGRSYEQYF,TGTGCCAGCAGTTTTCGAAGGACTAGCGGACGATCCTACGAGCAGTACTTC,TRBJ2-7,TRBD2,.,TRBV27
CASSPGTGGDYGYTF,TGTGCCAGTAGTCCAGGGACAGGGGGCGACTATGGCTACACCTTC,TRBJ1-2,TRBD1,.,TRBV19
CASSLTGSTEAFF,TGTGCCAGCAGCCTAACAGGGAGCACTGAAGCTTTCTTT,TRBJ1-1,.,.,TRBV12-3/TRBV12-4
CASSLYRGTNQPQHF,TGTGCCAGCAGTTTATACAGGGGTACCAATCAGCCCCAGCATTTT,TRBJ1-5,TRBD1,.,TRBV27
CATSDGTGLRTEAFF,TGTGCCACCAGTGATGGGACAGGGTTAAGGACTGAAGCTTTCTTT,TRBJ1-1,TRBD1,.,TRBV24-1
CASSPGTGAGEQYF,TGTGCCAGTAGTCCCGGGACAGGGGCTGGCGAGCAGTACTTC,TRBJ2-7,TRBD1,.,TRBV19
CASRQTRGQGANQPQHF,TGTGCCAGCAGACAAACGAGAGGGCAGGGGGCTAATCAGCCCCAGCATTTT,TRBJ1-5,.,few,TRBV21-1
CASSLGGQRGYTF,TGTGCCAGCAGCTTAGGGGGGCAGCGGGGCTACACCTTC,TRBJ1-2,.,.,TRBV7-9
CASSPSGRAYEQYF,TGTGCCAGCTCACCTAGCGGGAGGGCCTACGAGCAGTACTTC,TRBJ2-7,TRBD2,.,TRBV18
CASKGLAGAGDTQYF,TGTGCCAGCAAGGGACTAGCGGGAGCCGGAGATACGCAGTATTTT,TRBJ2-3,TRBD2,.,TRBV6-5
CASSGGRGTQYF,TGTGCCAGCAGCGGAGGGAGAGGGACCCAGTACTTC,TRBJ2-5,.,.,TRBV9
CASSLRTGVNNSPLHF,TGTGCCAGCAGCTTGCGGACAGGCGTAAATAATTCACCCCTCCACTTT,TRBJ1-6,TRBD1,.,TRBV5-6
CASKGGRATNYGYTF,TGTGCCAGTAAAGGGGGAAGGGCGACTAACTATGGCTACACCTTC,TRBJ1-2,.,.,TRBV19
CASRGQGLLNEQFF,TGCGCCAGCAGGGGGCAGGGGTTGTTGAATGAGCAGTTCTTC,TRBJ2-1,.,.,TRBV5-1
CASSIDQGYGYTF,TGTGCCAGTAGTATAGACCAGGGGTATGGCTACACCTTC,TRBJ1-2,.,few,TRBV19
CASSYTGNEQFF,TGTGCCAGCAGTTACACCGGCAATGAGCAGTTCTTC,TRBJ2-1,.,.,TRBV6-2/TRBV6-3
CASSPTTNEKLFF,TGTGCCAGCAGCCCCACAACTAATGAAAAACTGTTTTTT,TRBJ1-4,.,.,TRBV5-5
CASSLSGAQPQHF,TGTGCCAGCAGTTTATCAGGGGCTCAGCCCCAGCATTTT,TRBJ1-5,.,.,TRBV12-3/TRBV12-4
CASSQEGGPPNYGYTF,TGTGCCAGCAGCCAGGAAGGAGGCCCCCCTAACTATGGCTACACCTTC,TRBJ1-2,.,.,TRBV3-1/TRBV3-2
CASSDGGTDTQYF,TGTGCCAGTAGTGATGGAGGCACAGATACGCAGTATTTT,TRBJ2-3,.,.,TRBV19
CATSEQGAGDTQYF,TGTGCCACCAGTGAACAGGGGGCAGGAGATACGCAGTATTTT,TRBJ2-3,TRBD1,once,TRBV24-1
CASSQARGQVVIAFF,TGTGCCAGCAGCCAAGCTAGGGGACAGGTAGTTATAGCTTTCTTT,TRBJ1-1,TRBD1,few,TRBV3-1/TRBV3-2
CASSEGRGAGNTIYF,TGTGCCAGCAGTGAAGGCAGGGGAGCTGGAAACACCATATATTTT,TRBJ1-3,.,few,TRBV6-1
CASSPRGQGTNYGYTF,TGTGCCAGCAGTCCCCGGGGTCAGGGGACCAACTATGGCTACACCTTC,TRBJ1-2,.,.,TRBV6-2/TRBV6-3
CASILSLDRGGGYTF,TGTGCCAGTATTTTATCGTTGGACAGGGGCGGTGGCTACACCTTC,TRBJ1-2,TRBD1,.,TRBV19
CASVGTEKAFF,TGCGCCAGCGTCGGAACGGAGAAAGCTTTCTTT,TRBJ1-1,.,few,TRBV10-2
CASSSDRGSYEQYF,TGTGCCAGCAGTTCGGACAGGGGGTCCTACGAGCAGTACTTC,TRBJ2-7,TRBD1,.,TRBV6-2/TRBV6-3
CASSLVVRNTGELFF,TGTGCCAGCAGTTTAGTAGTCCGCAACACCGGGGAGCTGTTTTTT,TRBJ2-2,.,.,TRBV6-5
CAISDAEETQYF,TGTGCCATCAGTGACGCGGAGGAGACCCAGTACTTC,TRBJ2-5,.,.,TRBV10-3
CATSSYAGEQFF,TGTGCCACCAGCAGCTACGCAGGTGAGCAGTTCTTC,TRBJ2-1,.,.,TRBV15
CASSRQGSGGSNQPQHF,TGTGCCAGTAGTCGCCAGGGATCAGGGGGGAGCAATCAGCCCCAGCATTTT,TRBJ1-5,TRBD1,.,TRBV19
CAWSVGGGAAGELFF,TGTGCCTGGAGTGTAGGCGGGGGGGCGGCCGGGGAGCTGTTTTTT,TRBJ2-2,TRBD2,.,TRBV30
CASSIQGNYGYTF,TGTGCCAGTAGTATACAGGGTAACTATGGCTACACCTTC,TRBJ1-2,.,.,TRBV19
CASSAYGQGFGGYTF,TGTGCCAGCAGTGCATATGGACAGGGCTTTGGTGGCTACACCTTC,TRBJ1-2,TRBD1,.,TRBV25-1
CASSLLFTEAFF,TGTGCCAGCTCACTCCTGTTCACTGAAGCTTTCTTT,TRBJ1-1,.,once,TRBV18
CASSALLAAKRDEQFF,TGTGCCAGTAGTGCCCTTCTAGCAGCAAAGCGCGATGAGCAGTTCTTC,TRBJ2-1,.,.,TRBV19
CASSYSGASANEQFF,TGTGCCAGCAGTTACTCTGGTGCTAGCGCGAATGAGCAGTTCTTC,TRBJ2-1,.,.,TRBV6-5
CASWEANEQFF,TGTGCTAGTTGGGAGGCCAATGAGCAGTTCTTC,TRBJ2-1,.,.,TRBV12-5
CASSLSDRKNEQFF,TGTGCCAGCAGCTTAAGCGATCGGAAGAATGAGCAGTTCTTC,TRBJ2-1,.,.,TRBV7-9